These 29 T cell receptor beta chains were sequenced from one sample in a study of OX40 agonist ivuxolimab in advanced cancers. The protocol was immunoSEQ multiplex PCR, while the TCRdb copy is restricted to in-frame clones and leaves out a portion. The data contain about 62,000 clones, roughly 85% of them singletons. Sequencing used CD4+ or CD8+ T cells sorted from blood, obtained in a trial of the OX40 agonist ivuxolimab. Every receptor here comes from an adult with an advanced solid tumor such as melanoma, head and neck, liver or kidney cancer.

Here the CDR3 reads CASSKVGQGVNSGANVLTF. The CDR3, as DNA: TGTGCCAGCAGCAAAGTGGGACAGGGCGTCAACTCTGGGGCCAACGTCCTGACTTTC. This chain joins TRBV21-1 and TRBJ2-6; the table calls TRBD1, which could not be checked here. TRBV21-1 is a pseudogene locus. This CDR3 comprises 19 residues.

The V gene is TRBV27, the J gene TRBJ2-5; 14 bases fit TRBD2. This CDR3 contains 17 residues. Unmatched junction bases numbered 15, after V lost 11 bases and J lost 4 bases. Germline-derived CDR1 and CDR2 are MNHEY and SMNVEV (reference sequence). The CDR3 nucleotides are TGTGCCCCCGGCTTTACGGGACTAGCGGGAGAGGGAGAGACCCAGTACTTC. It specifies CAPGFTGLAGEGETQYF.

The CDR3 bases are TGCGCCAGCAGTGAGGGGAGGGGCTGGGGCAATCAGCCCCAGCATTTT. Translating gives CASSEGRGWGNQPQHF. The rearrangement links TRBV10-2 to TRBJ1-5; D is possibly TRBD1 (5 bases). This CDR3 is built from 16 residues. Per germline, CDR1 WSHSY and CDR2 SAAADI. V lost 2 bases and J 2 bases, leaving 13 bases between the germline ends.

This chain connects TRBV28 to TRBJ1-1; D possibly corresponds to TRBD1 (5 bases). Trimming stripped 2 bases from V and 4 bases from J, with 11 bases between. Germline V gene data show CDR1 as MDHEN and CDR2 as SYDVKM. The CDR3 spans 14 residues. The CDR3 DNA reads as TGTGCCAGCAGTTTAACCAGGGATCGCACTGAAGCTTTCTTT. This translates into CASSLTRDRTEAFF.

The chain carries TRBV6-6 and TRBJ2-1; TRBD2 matches at 9 bases. With 11 bases clipped from V and 6 bases from J, the junction kept 8 bases outside the gene matches. This CDR3 comprises 13 residues. CDR1 and CDR2 from the germline V gene are MNHNY and SVGAGI (reference sequence). In DNA, the CDR3 is TGTGCCCTCGGGCGGGGGGGCTTCAATGAGCAGTTCTTC. Its translation is CALGRGGFNEQFF.

Only one count was recorded for this clone. The gene calls are TRBV11-1 and TRBJ2-2; 8 bases map to TRBD1. The V and J ends lost 4 bases and 8 bases, in that order; junction bases with no gene match: 6. Germline V gene lookup returns CDR1 SGHAT and CDR2 FQDESV (reference sequence). The CDR3 is made up of 14 amino acids. The DNA for the CDR3 is TGTGCCAGCAGCTCCGACAGGGGCAAGGGGGAGCTGTTTTTT. It yields the protein CASSSDRGKGELFF.

V is TRBV30 and J is TRBJ1-1, with no clear D. Germline V CDR1 and CDR2: GTSNPN, SVGIG (reference sequence). Trimming took 3 bases from V and 2 from J, leaving 7 bases between them. The CDR3 contains 12 residues. Here the CDR3 DNA reads TGTGCCTGGAGGCATTCAAACACTGAAGCTTTCTTT. Amino acids: CAWRHSNTEAFF. Full variable domain (outside the CDR3, taken from reference TRBV30 and TRBJ1-1): SQTIHQWPATLVQPVGSPLSLECTVEGTSNPNLYWYRQAAGRGLQLLFYSVGIGQISSEVPQNLSASRPQDRQFILSSKKLLLSDSGFYLCAWRHSNTEAFFGQGTRLTVV.

This chain links TRBV7-9 with TRBJ2-7; TRBD2 aligns across 8 bases. Trimming took 5 bases from V and 3 from J; bases not matched to a gene: 3. The CDR3 runs 13 residues. Germline CDR1 reads SEHNR; CDR2 reads FQNEAQ (reference sequence). This CDR3 reads CASSQGLVYEQYF. CDR3 bases: TGTGCCAGCAGCCAGGGACTAGTCTACGAGCAGTACTTC. Full variable domain (missing parts from reference TRBV7-9 and TRBJ2-7): DTGVSQNPRHKITKRGQNVTFRCDPISEHNRLYWYRQTLGQGPEFLTYFQNEAQLEKSRLLSDRFSAERPKGSFSTLEIQRTEQGDSAMYLCASSQGLVYEQYFGPGTRLTVT.

The rearrangement uses TRBV7-9 and TRBJ2-2; D is uncertain. This CDR3 has 16 amino acids. Germline V lookup: CDR1 SEHNR, CDR2 FQNEAQ (reference sequence). The V and J ends lost 4 bases and 3 bases respectively, with 15 bases between them. Written as DNA, the CDR3 is TGTGCCAGCAGCTCTAAGGTTGTAGGAGACACCGGGGAGCTGTTTTTT. It codes for CASSSKVVGDTGELFF.

The rearrangement uses TRBV20-1 and TRBJ1-1; D ambiguous. The ends were cut back, 3 bases at V and 6 bases at J, with 8 bases in the middle. The V gene's germline CDR1 is DFQATT and CDR2 SNEGSKA (reference sequence). This CDR3 has 11 amino acids. The CDR3 nucleotides are TGCAGTGCTAGGCCTCTCTCTGAAGCTTTCTTT. It encodes CSARPLSEAFF.

The chain links TRBV20-1 to TRBJ2-1; D is undetermined. The CDR3 length is 11 residues. The germline gives CDR1 DFQATT, CDR2 SNEGSKA (reference sequence). V lost 4 bases and J lost 5, with 6 bases in between. CDR3 residues: CSATDNNEQFF. The CDR3 DNA follows: TGCAGTGCTACTGACAACAATGAGCAGTTCTTC.

To note about this clone: Relative to the germline gene, one junction end is altered; a read error may explain this. This chain links TRBV7-9 with TRBJ1-1; 8 positions agree with TRBD1. The length of the CDR3 is 15 residues. Germline CDR1 and CDR2: SEHNR and FQNEAQ (reference sequence). This chain's CDR3 is CASSLAAGGETEAFF. The CDR3 DNA is TGTGCCAGCAGCCTAGCGGCAGGGGGCGAGACTGAAGCTTTCTTT. The full variable domain, with the rest looked up from reference TRBV7-9 and TRBJ1-1, is DTGVSQNPRHKITKRGQNVTFRCDPISEHNRLYWYRQTLGQGPEFLTYFQNEAQLEKSRLLSDRFSAERPKGSFSTLEIQRTEQGDSAMYLCASSLAAGGETEAFFGQGTRLTVV.

This chain joins TRBV30 and TRBJ2-7; D may match TRBD1 or TRBD2 (5 bases each). Germline V gene sequence: CDR1 GTSNPN, CDR2 SVGIG (reference sequence). The CDR3 contains 14 residues. V lost 1 base and J lost 2, with 12 bases in between. In nucleotides, the CDR3 is TGTGCCTGGAGTGCCGGGACGGAGACCTACGAGCAGTACTTC. Its translation is CAWSAGTETYEQYF.

This clone came up once. The genes are TRBV6-1 and TRBJ1-2; 8 bases map to TRBD1. The CDR3 has 14 residues. Germline V lookup: CDR1 MNHNS, CDR2 SASEGT. V was pared by 4 bases and J by 6 bases, with 7 bases of the junction left unmatched. Here the CDR3 DNA reads TGTGCCAGCAGTGGTGACAGGGGTCGCGATGGCTACACCTTC. Its protein is CASSGDRGRDGYTF.

With regard to this clone: At one of its ends the junction is not consistent with the germline gene, which may arise from a read error. The CDR3 loop reads CASSLTSGGRTDTQYF. The CDR3 DNA sequence: TGTGCTAGCAGCTTGACTAGCGGGGGGCGCACAGATACGCAGTATTTT. The chain uses TRBV7-7 and TRBJ2-3; TRBD2 matches 13 bases. The CDR3 has 16 residues. The germline V gene encodes CDR1 SSHAT and CDR2 FNYEAQ (reference sequence).

This chain links TRBV19 with TRBJ1-5, with D perhaps matching TRBD1 (5 bases). CDR1 is LNHDA, CDR2 SQIVND, per germline (reference sequence). Trimming cost V 5 bases and J 2 bases, with 13 bases left between them. The CDR3 sequence is 15 residues long. CDR3 bases: TGTGCCAGTAGTCAAGGAAGAGGGGGCAATCAGCCCCAGCATTTT. Its protein product is CASSQGRGGNQPQHF. Full variable domain (remainder filled in from reference TRBV19 and TRBJ1-5): DGGITQSPKYLFRKEGQNVTLSCEQNLNHDAMYWYRQDPGQGLRLIYYSQIVNDFQKGDIAEGYSVSREKKESFPLTVTSAQKNPTAFYLCASSQGRGGNQPQHFGDGTRLSIL.

The chain recombines TRBV19 with TRBJ1-1, with a possible D match to TRBD1 (5 bases). This CDR3 has 14 amino acids. Germline CDR1 and CDR2: LNHDA and SQIVND (reference sequence). V shed 7 bases and J shed 3 bases, with 15 bases lying between them. For the CDR3, the DNA is TGTGCCAGTACCCAGGGTTTAGGGGACACTGAAGCTTTCTTT. This sequence encodes CASTQGLGDTEAFF.

As regards this clone: Other DNA variants within this sample encode the same CDR3. The chain has TRBV6-5 and TRBJ1-5, with unresolved D. The V end was cut by 6 bases, the J end by 5 bases, with 17 bases between. Germline CDR1 MNHEY, CDR2 SVGAGI. The CDR3 covers 15 residues. The CDR3 DNA is TGTGCCAGCAGCCCCGGGCGGGTACCTTATCAGCCCCAGCATTTT. This codes for CASSPGRVPYQPQHF.

The rearrangement uses TRBV7-8 and TRBJ2-1, with 14 bases lining up with TRBD2. Germline lookup yields CDR1 SGHVS and CDR2 FQNEAQ. This CDR3 is 19 amino acids long. V gave up 2 bases and J gave up 0 bases; unmatched junction bases: 6. CDR3 nucleotides: TGTGCCAGCAGCTTACGTGGACTAGCGGGAGGCAGCTCCTACAATGAGCAGTTCTTC. Protein product: CASSLRGLAGGSSYNEQFF.

V is TRBV29-1 and J is TRBJ1-1; unclear D gene. V was shortened by 6 bases and J by 0 bases, with 11 bases between the two germline ends. Germline lookup yields CDR1 SQVTM and CDR2 ANQGSEA. This CDR3 comprises 13 residues. Here the CDR3 reads CSVHRALNTEAFF. The CDR3 nucleotides are TGCAGCGTCCACAGAGCATTGAACACTGAAGCTTTCTTT.

Concerning this clone: Mismatch with germline at one junction end may stem from a read error. CDR3 in amino acids: CASNEQGEFNYGYTF. DNA for the CDR3: TGTGCCAGCAATGAACAGGGGGAGTTCAACTATGGCTACACCTTC. V usage is TRBV2 and J usage is TRBJ1-2; TRBD1 agrees at 8 bases. This CDR3 spans 15 amino acids. Germline V gene lookup returns CDR1 SNHLY and CDR2 FYNNEI.

The chain has TRBV25-1 and TRBJ2-7; TRBD1 is a possible D gene (6 bases). CDR1 MGHDK and CDR2 SYGVNS come from the germline V gene. V lost 4 bases and J lost 5, with 15 bases in between. This CDR3 spans 14 amino acids. CDR3 nucleotide sequence: TGTGCCAGCAGTGCCCCAGGGGAACGAAACGAGCAGTACTTC. It translates to CASSAPGERNEQYF.

The chain has TRBV2 and TRBJ1-2; D ambiguous. The ends were cut back, 3 bases at V and 5 bases at J, with 16 bases in the middle. From germline, CDR1 is SNHLY and CDR2 FYNNEI. The CDR3 extends over 15 amino acids. For the CDR3, the DNA is TGTGCCAGCAGTGATCTCGACGGGCAAGGATATGGCTACACCTTC. Translating it yields CASSDLDGQGYGYTF.

The chain joins TRBV7-9 to TRBJ2-3, with 14 positions matching TRBD2. The germline gives CDR1 SEHNR, CDR2 FQNEAQ (reference sequence). Trimming cost V 5 bases and J 0 bases; bases outside gene matches: 10. The CDR3 has 19 amino acids. CDR3 nucleotides: TGTGCCAGCAGCCCTAAGGGGACTAGCGGGGGCCTCAGCACAGATACGCAGTATTTT. Amino acid sequence: CASSPKGTSGGLSTDTQYF.

A single count supports this clone. CDR3 loop: CASTEGTGDTGELFF. CDR3 nucleotides: TGTGCCAGCACCGAGGGGACAGGGGACACCGGGGAGCTGTTTTTT. The J gene is TRBJ2-2, the V gene TRBV2, with 10 bases aligning to TRBD1. This CDR3 has 15 residues. V lost 7 bases, J lost 3 bases, and 5 bases stayed unmatched. Looked up from germline, CDR1 is SNHLY and CDR2 is FYNNEI.

The chain couples TRBV19 to TRBJ1-5; no clear D gene. This CDR3 region has 14 residues. Looked up from germline, CDR1 is LNHDA and CDR2 is SQIVND (reference sequence). V lost 3 bases and J 11 bases, leaving 17 bases between the germline ends. Here the CDR3 reads CASSMGKRMGTQHF. In DNA form, the CDR3 reads TGTGCCAGTAGTATGGGCAAGCGCATGGGGACCCAGCATTTT.

The chain carries TRBV10-3 and TRBJ2-7, with 9 bases that match TRBD1. Germline values: CDR1 ENHRY, CDR2 SYGVKD. The V and J ends lost 5 bases and 5 bases, in that order; junction bases with no gene match: 10. The CDR3 extends over 15 amino acids. The CDR3 sequence: CAISSDRDRDHEQYF. The CDR3, as DNA: TGTGCCATCAGTTCGGACCGGGACAGGGACCACGAGCAGTACTTC.

The sample holds a few counts of this clone. This chain joins TRBV6-6 and TRBJ2-2, with unresolved D. Germline V CDR1 and CDR2: MNHNY, SVGAGI (reference sequence). This CDR3 spans 13 amino acids. V gave up 0 bases and J gave up 8 bases, with 7 bases separating them. CDR3 DNA: TGTGCCAGCAGTTACTCAATTTCGGGGGAGCTGTTTTTT. Translating gives CASSYSISGELFF.

This clone was counted only a few times. The chain couples TRBV6-5 to TRBJ1-1; D unresolved. Trimming took 4 bases from V and 2 from J, leaving 14 bases between them. The CDR3 is made up of 15 amino acids. The germline V gene has CDR1 MNHEY and CDR2 SVGAGI. The CDR3: CASSSDRTGNTEAFF. CDR3 DNA sequence: TGTGCCAGCAGTTCCGACCGGACGGGAAACACTGAAGCTTTCTTT.